This TCR beta chain was found in a study of shared clonotypes between healthy human individuals (dated by TCRdb to 2020 to 2022). For the wider study: A few men and two women, aged 18 to 49 years, made up the cohort. For each donor, three plates each were used for CD4 naive and CD4 memory, two plates were used for CD8 naive, and one plate was used for CD8 memory. Blood TCR repertoires of several healthy adults were deeply sequenced to estimate repertoire size and the extent of clonotype sharing between individuals. To increase sequencing depth and limit assay-specific biases, different laboratories used diverse techniques to prepare libraries and sequence TCR repertoires. Between about 0.85 and 8.9 billion PBMCs per donor were obtained by leukapheresis. General conclusions and limits of the study: Pairwise subsampling indicated that sequencing depth was expected to affect the degree of clonotype sharing among donors. Around 5% of naive CD4, 3.5% of naive CD8, about 2.1% of memory CD4, and about 0.4% of memory CD8 clonotypes were shared across several donors. The small number of donors limited the genetic and exposure-history diversity represented. Sampling was restricted to blood, and TCR repertoires in tissue are likely to differ from TCR repertoires in blood. Even with the large sequencing depth, rarefaction of the sorted-subset datasets indicated that sequencing was incomplete. Clonotypes shared by all four sorted-subset donors showed higher generation probabilities than non-shared clonotypes. Larger estimated clonotype richness was generally found for naive subsets than for memory subsets.

Details on this clone: What this receptor recognizes is not known. Base-call qualities are not available, and no considerably larger clone is one nucleotide away.

V was cut back by 3 bases and J by 2 bases, leaving a gap of 7 bases between them. The CDR3 holds 13 amino acids from the cysteine to the phenylalanine. The sequence is cut down to CDR3 DNA, 39 bases in frame from base 1. The germline V gene gives CDR1 as ENHRY and CDR2 as SYGVKD. The donors were healthy, HIV-negative adults who had no recently reported acute infections or vaccinations. Every donor was a Caucasian adult living in Nashville, Tennessee, USA. CD4+ T cells were enriched through magnetic negative selection, after which naive cells were positively selected on CD45RA and the remaining negative fraction served as the memory subset. Blood was obtained by leukapheresis, after which PBMCs were separated by Ficoll-Histopaque density gradient centrifugation and cryopreserved in liquid nitrogen vapor phase. Analytical flow cytometry was used to check the purity and quantity of each magnetically sorted T cell population. Genomic DNA was isolated from each sorted fraction and quantified by UV absorbance on a Nanodrop 2000c.

Using the deep immunoSEQ assay, TCR CDR3 regions were amplified from genomic DNA by multiplex PCR. Genomic DNA extracted from each cell subset was distributed evenly over all wells of several immunoSEQ 96-well plates, and each plate served as one replicate. For sorted subsets, 200 to 250 ng genomic DNA, equal to tens of thousands of T cell genomes, was loaded into each replicate PCR. Purified libraries were measured with a Qubit 3.0 fluorometer, size-checked on a Bioanalyzer 2100, and measured again with the KAPA Library Quantification kit. A separate single-read 150-cycle Illumina NextSeq 550 flow cell was used to sequence each immunoSEQ 96-well plate. The published analysis was carried out like this. Because the immunoSEQ output held only junctional sequences and lacked quality scores, the filtering could not match the filtering applied to full-length reads. Sequences were annotated with PyIR, a Python wrapper for IgBLAST v1.9, and V/J genes and CDR3 were assigned using IMGT germline references. Reads with weak V/J assignments (E-value above 1e-6), missing CDR3, stop codons, out-of-frame junctions, or ambiguous translated residues were removed. V3J clonotypes were defined as sequences sharing the same inferred V gene, J gene, and CDR3 amino acid sequence. Percentage overlap between repertoires was computed as shared unique clonotypes divided by the size of the smaller repertoire. RTK rarefaction, the Chao1 estimator, and Recon v2.1 estimates of unobserved clonotypes were used to assess repertoire richness. Generation probabilities were computed with OLGA for all TCRbeta clonotypes obtained by the gDNA method from several donors. TCRdb provides this immuneACCESS table in a form limited to in-frame rearrangements. Some clones are lacking; in checked studies, under half of them reflect an unresolved V gene, and why the rest are absent is not known. V, J and clone size reflect that table, while D and trimming were determined from the DNA. Counted in this sample were under 1,100,000 clones; about four fifths of them appeared once. The ten largest clonotypes hold 0.6% to 0.7% of the sample.

This TCR was recovered from a man aged 18 to 29 in good health. Some clones in this sample may be carry-over from other donors' samples. The chain is encoded by TRBV10-3 joined to TRBJ1-2; confidence is insufficient to name the D gene. The sequenced sample consisted of memory CD4+ T cells from PBMCs. The cell subset or site label of this sample denotes: CD45RA-negative fraction. The nucleotide sequence is given as TGTGCCATCAGTGAATTTGGGAACTATGGCTACACCTTC. It specifies CAISEFGNYGYTF.